The source of this T cell receptor (beta chain) is a study of T cell repertoires in cytomegalovirus infection. As for the study in general: It was the public TCR beta signatures that indicated both CMV infection and matching HLA type. General study findings and limits: Cumulative frequency of public TCR beta families picked out carriers of CMV plus the relevant HLA. It was HLA-C-restricted CMV-specific TCR beta clonotypes that dominated the response ex vivo.

As to this clonotype: The antigen is not known. This may be a read error, as it is one base from a much larger clone.

TCRdb reprocessed the reads via MiXCR and lists one record per CDR3 protein. This table has approximately 100,000 distinct CDR3 sequences, about a quarter appearing once. The germline CDR1 and CDR2 sequences are SEHNR and FQNEAQ (reference sequence). CDR3 length: 11 amino acids. This sequence was found in a human donor in good health (CMV status not recorded). Some clones in this sample may be carry-over from other donors' samples. The sample taken for sequencing was CD8+ T cells from PBMCs. The chain couples TRBV7-9 to TRBJ2-7; D is ambiguous. CDR3 bases: TGTGCCAACAGCACCTACTACGAGCAGTACTTC. Translated, it gives CANSTYYEQYF.